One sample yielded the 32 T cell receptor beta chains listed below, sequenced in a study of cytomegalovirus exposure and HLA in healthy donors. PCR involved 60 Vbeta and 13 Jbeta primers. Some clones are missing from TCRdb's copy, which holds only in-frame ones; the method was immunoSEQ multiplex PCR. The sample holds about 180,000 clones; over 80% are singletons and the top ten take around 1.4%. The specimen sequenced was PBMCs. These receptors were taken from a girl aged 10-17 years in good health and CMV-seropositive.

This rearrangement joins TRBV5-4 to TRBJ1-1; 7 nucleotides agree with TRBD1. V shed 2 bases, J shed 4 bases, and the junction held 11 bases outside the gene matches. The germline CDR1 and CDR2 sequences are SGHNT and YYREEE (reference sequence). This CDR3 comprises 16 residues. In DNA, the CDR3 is TGTGCCAGCAGCTTCCTTTATACAGGGGTAGGCACTGAAGCTTTCTTT. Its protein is CASSFLYTGVGTEAFF.

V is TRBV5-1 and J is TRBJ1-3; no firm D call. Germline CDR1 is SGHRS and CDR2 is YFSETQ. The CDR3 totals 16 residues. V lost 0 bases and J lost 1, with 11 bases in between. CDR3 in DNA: TGCGCCAGCAGCTTGGGGCAGGTTCGGTCTGGAAACACCATATATTTT. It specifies CASSLGQVRSGNTIYF.

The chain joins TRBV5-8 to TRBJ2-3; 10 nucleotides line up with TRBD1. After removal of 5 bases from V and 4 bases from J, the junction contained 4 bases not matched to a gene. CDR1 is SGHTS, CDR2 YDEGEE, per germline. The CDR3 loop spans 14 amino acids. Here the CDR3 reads CASRTGGSADTQYF. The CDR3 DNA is TGTGCCAGCAGGACAGGGGGCAGCGCAGATACGCAGTATTTT.

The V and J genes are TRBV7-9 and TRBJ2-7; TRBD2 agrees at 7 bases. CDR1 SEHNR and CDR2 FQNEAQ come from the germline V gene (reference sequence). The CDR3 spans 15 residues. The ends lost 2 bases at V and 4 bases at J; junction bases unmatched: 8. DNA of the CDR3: TGTGCCAGCAGCTTAATTCGAGCGGGGCGGTACGAGCAGTACTTC. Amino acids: CASSLIRAGRYEQYF.

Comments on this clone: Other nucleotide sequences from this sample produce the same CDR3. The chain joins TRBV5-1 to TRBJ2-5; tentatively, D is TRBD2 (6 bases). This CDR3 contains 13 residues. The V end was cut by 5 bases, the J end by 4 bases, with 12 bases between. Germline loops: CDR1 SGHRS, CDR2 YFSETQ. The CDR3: CASSSGGRETQYF. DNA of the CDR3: TGCGCCAGCAGTTCCGGAGGGCGAGAGACCCAGTACTTC.

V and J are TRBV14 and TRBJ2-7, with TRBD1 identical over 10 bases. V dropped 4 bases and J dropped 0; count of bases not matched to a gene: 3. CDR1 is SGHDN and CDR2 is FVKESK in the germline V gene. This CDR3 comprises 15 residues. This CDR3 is CASSLGQGSSYEQYF. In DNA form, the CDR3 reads TGTGCCAGCAGCCTGGGACAGGGGAGCTCCTACGAGCAGTACTTC.

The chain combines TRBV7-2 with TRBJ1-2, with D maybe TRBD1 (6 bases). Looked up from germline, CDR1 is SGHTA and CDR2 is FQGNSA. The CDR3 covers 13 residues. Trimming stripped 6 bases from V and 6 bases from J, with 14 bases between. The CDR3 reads CASRKGGVDGYTF. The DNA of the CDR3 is TGTGCCAGCAGGAAGGGGGGGGTAGATGGCTACACCTTC.

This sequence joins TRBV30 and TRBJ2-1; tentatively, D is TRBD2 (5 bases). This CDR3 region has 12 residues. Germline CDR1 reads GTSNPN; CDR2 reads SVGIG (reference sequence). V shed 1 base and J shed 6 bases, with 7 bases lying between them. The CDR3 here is CAWSGLPNEQFF. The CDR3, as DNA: TGTGCCTGGAGTGGACTACCCAATGAGCAGTTCTTC.

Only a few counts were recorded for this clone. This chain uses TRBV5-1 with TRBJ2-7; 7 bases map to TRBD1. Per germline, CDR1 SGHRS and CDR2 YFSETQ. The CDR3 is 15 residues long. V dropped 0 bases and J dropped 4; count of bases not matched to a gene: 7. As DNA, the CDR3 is TGCGCCAGCAGCTTGGCTCCGGGACAGAGGTACGAGCAGTACTTC. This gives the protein CASSLAPGQRYEQYF.

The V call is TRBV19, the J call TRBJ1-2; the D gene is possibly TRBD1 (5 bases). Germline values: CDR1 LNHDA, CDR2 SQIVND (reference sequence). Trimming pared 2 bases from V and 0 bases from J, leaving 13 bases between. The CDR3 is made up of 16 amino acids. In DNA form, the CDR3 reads TGTGCCAGTAGTATACACTGGGGGGATTCTAACTATGGCTACACCTTC. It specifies CASSIHWGDSNYGYTF.

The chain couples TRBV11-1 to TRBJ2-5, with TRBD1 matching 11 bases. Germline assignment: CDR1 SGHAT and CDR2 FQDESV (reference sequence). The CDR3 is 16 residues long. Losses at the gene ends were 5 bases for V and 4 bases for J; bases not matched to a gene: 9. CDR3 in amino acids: CASSPGTGQGAETQYF. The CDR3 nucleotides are TGTGCCAGCAGCCCTGGGACAGGACAGGGGGCAGAGACCCAGTACTTC.

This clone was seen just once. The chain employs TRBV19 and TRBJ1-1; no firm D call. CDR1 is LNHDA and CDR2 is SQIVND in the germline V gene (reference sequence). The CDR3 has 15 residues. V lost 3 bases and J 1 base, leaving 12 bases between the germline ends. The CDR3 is CASSIHQASNTEAFF. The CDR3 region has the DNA TGTGCCAGTAGTATTCATCAGGCTTCGAACACTGAAGCTTTCTTT.

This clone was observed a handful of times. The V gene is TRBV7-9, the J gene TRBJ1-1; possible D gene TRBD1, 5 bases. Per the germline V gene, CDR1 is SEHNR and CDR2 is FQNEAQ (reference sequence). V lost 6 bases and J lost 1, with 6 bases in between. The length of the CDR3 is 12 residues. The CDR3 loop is CASSQGNTEAFF. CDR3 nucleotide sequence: TGTGCCAGCAGTCAGGGGAACACTGAAGCTTTCTTT.

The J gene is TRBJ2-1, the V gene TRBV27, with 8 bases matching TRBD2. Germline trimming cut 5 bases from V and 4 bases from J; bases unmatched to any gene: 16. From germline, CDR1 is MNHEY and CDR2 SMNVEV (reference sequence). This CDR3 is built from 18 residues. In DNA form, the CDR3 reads TGTGCCAGCAGTCTTATGCCCTCGACGGGAGGGTTGTACAATGAGCAGTTCTTC. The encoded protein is CASSLMPSTGGLYNEQFF.

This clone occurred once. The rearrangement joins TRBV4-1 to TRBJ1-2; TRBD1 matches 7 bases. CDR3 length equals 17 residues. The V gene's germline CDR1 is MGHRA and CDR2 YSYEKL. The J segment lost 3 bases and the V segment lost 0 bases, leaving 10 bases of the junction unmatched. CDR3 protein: CASSQDPSGGGDYGYTF. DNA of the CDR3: TGCGCCAGCAGCCAAGATCCCTCCGGAGGGGGCGACTATGGCTACACCTTC.

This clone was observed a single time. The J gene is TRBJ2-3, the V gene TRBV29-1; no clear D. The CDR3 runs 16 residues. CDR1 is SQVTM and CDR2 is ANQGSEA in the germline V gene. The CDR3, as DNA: TGCACCGACCCCGAACCCCTAGAGAAGGACACAGATACGCAGTATTTT. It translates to CTDPEPLEKDTDTQYF.

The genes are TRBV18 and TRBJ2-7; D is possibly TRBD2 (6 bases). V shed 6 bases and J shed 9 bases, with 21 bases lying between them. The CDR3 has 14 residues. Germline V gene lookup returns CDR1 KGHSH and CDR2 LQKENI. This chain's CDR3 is CASSPLAEVRGQYF. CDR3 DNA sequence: TGTGCCAGCTCCCCCTTAGCGGAGGTTAGGGGGCAGTACTTC.

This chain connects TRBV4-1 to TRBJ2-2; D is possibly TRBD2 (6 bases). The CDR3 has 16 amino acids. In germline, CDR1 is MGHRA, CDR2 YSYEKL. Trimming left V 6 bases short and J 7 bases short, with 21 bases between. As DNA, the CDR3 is TGCGCCAGCAGTCCCCTGGGGTGGCGGGATAGCGGGGAGCTGTTTTTT. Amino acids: CASSPLGWRDSGELFF.

CDR3 sequence: CAWSAGTVREQYF. For the CDR3, the DNA is TGTGCCTGGAGTGCAGGGACAGTACGAGAGCAGTACTTC. This chain links TRBV30 with TRBJ2-7; 7 nucleotides agree with TRBD1. Germline V gives CDR1 GTSNPN, CDR2 SVGIG (reference sequence). The CDR3 runs 13 residues. V shed 1 base and J 7 bases; nucleotides not matched to a gene: 7. The full variable domain, with the rest looked up from reference TRBV30 and TRBJ2-7, is SQTIHQWPATLVQPVGSPLSLECTVEGTSNPNLYWYRQAAGRGLQLLFYSVGIGQISSEVPQNLSASRPQDRQFILSSKKLLLSDSGFYLCAWSAGTVREQYFGPGTRLTVT.

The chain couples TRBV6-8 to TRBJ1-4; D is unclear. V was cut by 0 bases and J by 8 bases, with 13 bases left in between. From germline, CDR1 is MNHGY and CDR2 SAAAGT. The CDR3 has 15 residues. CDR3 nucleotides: TGTGCCAGCAGTTACTCGGCGGTAGCCCGAGAAAAACTGTTTTTT. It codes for CASSYSAVAREKLFF.

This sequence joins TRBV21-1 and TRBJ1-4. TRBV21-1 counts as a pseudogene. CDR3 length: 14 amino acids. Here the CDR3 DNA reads TGTGCCAGCAGCACTAAGGGAGCTAATGAAAAACTGTTTTTT. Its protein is CASSTKGANEKLFF.

As DNA, the CDR3 is TGTGCCAGCAGTGAGGGACTAGCGGGAGTCGGCGAGCAGTACTTC. It codes for CASSEGLAGVGEQYF. This chain joins TRBV2 and TRBJ2-7, with 14 positions matching TRBD2. V lost 3 bases, J lost 6 bases, and 4 bases stayed unmatched. CDR3 length equals 15 residues. Germline CDR1 is SNHLY and CDR2 is FYNNEI.

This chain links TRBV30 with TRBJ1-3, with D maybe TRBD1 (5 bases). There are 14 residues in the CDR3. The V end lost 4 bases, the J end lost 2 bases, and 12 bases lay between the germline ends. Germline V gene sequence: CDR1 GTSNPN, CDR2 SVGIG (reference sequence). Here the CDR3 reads CAWKKGLPGNTIYF. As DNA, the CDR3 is TGTGCCTGGAAGAAGGGGCTACCTGGAAACACCATATATTTT.

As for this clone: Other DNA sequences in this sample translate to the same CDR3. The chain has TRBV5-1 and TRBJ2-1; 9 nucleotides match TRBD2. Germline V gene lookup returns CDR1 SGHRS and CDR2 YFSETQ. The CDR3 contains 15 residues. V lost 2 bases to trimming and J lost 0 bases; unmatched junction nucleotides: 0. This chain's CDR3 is CASSFSGSSYNEQFF. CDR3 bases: TGCGCCAGCAGCTTTAGCGGGAGCTCCTACAATGAGCAGTTCTTC.

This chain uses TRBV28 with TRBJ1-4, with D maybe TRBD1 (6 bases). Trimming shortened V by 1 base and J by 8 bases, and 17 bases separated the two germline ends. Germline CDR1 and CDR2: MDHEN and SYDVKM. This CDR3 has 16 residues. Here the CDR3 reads CASSLFAPGHQEKLFF. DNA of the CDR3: TGTGCCAGCAGTTTATTTGCTCCGGGACACCAAGAAAAACTGTTTTTT.

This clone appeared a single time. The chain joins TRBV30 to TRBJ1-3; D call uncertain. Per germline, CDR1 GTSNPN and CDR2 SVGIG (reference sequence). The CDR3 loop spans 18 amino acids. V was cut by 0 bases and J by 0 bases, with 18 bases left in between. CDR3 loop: CAWSVRWGGRSSGNTIYF. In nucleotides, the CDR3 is TGTGCCTGGAGTGTACGGTGGGGAGGCCGTTCCTCTGGAAACACCATATATTTT. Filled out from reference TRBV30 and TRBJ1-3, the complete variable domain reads SQTIHQWPATLVQPVGSPLSLECTVEGTSNPNLYWYRQAAGRGLQLLFYSVGIGQISSEVPQNLSASRPQDRQFILSSKKLLLSDSGFYLCAWSVRWGGRSSGNTIYFGEGSWLTVV.

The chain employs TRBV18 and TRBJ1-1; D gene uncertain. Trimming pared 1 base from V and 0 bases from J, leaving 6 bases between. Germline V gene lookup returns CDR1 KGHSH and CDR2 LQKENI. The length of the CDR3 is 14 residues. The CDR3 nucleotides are TGTGCCAGCTCACCACTACAAGTGAACACTGAAGCTTTCTTT. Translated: CASSPLQVNTEAFF.

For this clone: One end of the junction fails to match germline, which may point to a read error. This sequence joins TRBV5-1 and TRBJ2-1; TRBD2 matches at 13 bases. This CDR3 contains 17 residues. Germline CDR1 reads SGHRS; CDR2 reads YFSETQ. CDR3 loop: CASSYRTSGSFYNEQFF. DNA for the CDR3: TGCGCCAGTAGCTACCGGACTAGCGGGAGCTTTTACAATGAGCAGTTCTTC.

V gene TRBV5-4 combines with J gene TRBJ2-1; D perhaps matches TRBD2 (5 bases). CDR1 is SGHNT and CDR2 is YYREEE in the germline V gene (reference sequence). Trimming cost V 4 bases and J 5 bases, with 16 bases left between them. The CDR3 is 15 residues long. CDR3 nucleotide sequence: TGTGCCAGCAGCCGGGGTGGCCCAGCTCACAATGAGCAGTTCTTC. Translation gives CASSRGGPAHNEQFF. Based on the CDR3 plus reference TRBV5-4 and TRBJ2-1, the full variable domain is ETGVTQSPTHLIKTRGQQVTLRCSSQSGHNTVSWYQQALGQGPQFIFQYYREEENGRGNFPPRFSGLQFPNYSSELNVNALELDDSALYLCASSRGGPAHNEQFFGPGTRLTVL.

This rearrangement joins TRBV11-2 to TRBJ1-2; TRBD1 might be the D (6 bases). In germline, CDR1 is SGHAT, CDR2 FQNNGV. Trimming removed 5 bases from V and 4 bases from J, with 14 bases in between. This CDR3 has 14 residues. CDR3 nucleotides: TGTGCCAGCAGCGCAACCGGGACAATCTATGGCTACACCTTC. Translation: CASSATGTIYGYTF. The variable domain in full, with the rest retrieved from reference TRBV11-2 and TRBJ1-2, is EAGVAQSPRYKIIEKRQSVAFWCNPISGHATLYWYQQILGQGPKLLIQFQNNGVVDDSQLPKDRFSAERLKGVDSTLKIQPAKLEDSAVYLCASSATGTIYGYTFGSGTRLTVV.

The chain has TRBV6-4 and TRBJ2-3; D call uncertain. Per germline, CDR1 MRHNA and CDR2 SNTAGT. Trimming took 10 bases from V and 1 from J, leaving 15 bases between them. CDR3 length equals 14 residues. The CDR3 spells CATPRSSGTDTQYF. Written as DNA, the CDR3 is TGTGCCACCCCTAGGAGTTCGGGCACAGATACGCAGTATTTT.

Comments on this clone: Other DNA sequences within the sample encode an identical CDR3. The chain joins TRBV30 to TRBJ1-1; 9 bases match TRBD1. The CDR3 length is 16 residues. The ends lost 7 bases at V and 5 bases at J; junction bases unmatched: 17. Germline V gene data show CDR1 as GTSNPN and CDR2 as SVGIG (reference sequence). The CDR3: CASRAGTGRGGTEAFF. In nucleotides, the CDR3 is TGTGCCTCCCGGGCCGGGACAGGGAGGGGGGGGACTGAAGCTTTCTTT.